One and the same sample provided the 10 T cell receptor beta chains below, sequenced in a study of blood T cells in healthy people across ages. Sample-barcoded 5' priming and a J-beta primer mix drove a second PCR of roughly 7 to 11 cycles. MiXCR was run by TCRdb on the 5' RACE reads, yielding one entry per CDR3 protein. This table has about 900,000 distinct CDR3 sequences, around 48% appearing once. The sample was blood. These receptors all come from a man aged 25-45 years in good health.

This clonotype occurred a few times. The chain links TRBV12-3 or TRBV12-4 to TRBJ2-1, with D tentatively TRBD1 or TRBD2 (5 bases each). This CDR3 contains 15 residues. The V and J ends lost 4 bases and 6 bases respectively, with 16 bases between them. The CDR3 region has the DNA TGTGCCAGCAGTTCGGGCGGTGGGGACGTCAATGAGCAGTTCTTC. Translated, it gives CASSSGGGDVNEQFF.

V gene TRBV4-1 combines with J gene TRBJ2-5; 7 positions agree with TRBD2. J lost 2 bases, V lost 0 bases, and 3 bases had no gene match. Germline V gene lookup returns CDR1 MGHRA and CDR2 YSYEKL. The CDR3 loop spans 15 amino acids. CDR3: CASSQETSRQETQYF. In DNA, the CDR3 is TGCGCCAGCAGCCAAGAGACTAGCAGGCAAGAGACCCAGTACTTC.

Regarding this clonotype: This may come from a read error, since a much larger clone is one base off. V is TRBV4-1 and J is TRBJ2-3; TRBD1 aligns across 10 bases. Unmatched junction bases numbered 8, after V lost 0 bases and J lost 8 bases. CDR3 size: 16 residues. Germline loops: CDR1 MGHRA, CDR2 YSYEKL. Here the CDR3 DNA reads TGCGCCAGCAGCCAAGATCGGCGGGGACAGGGGTCTACGCAGTATTTT. As protein: CASSQDRRGQGSTQYF.

This clonotype was seen a few times. The chain has TRBV7-3 and TRBJ2-3; 8 bases match TRBD2. Trimming took 5 bases from V and 2 from J; bases not matched to a gene: 6. The CDR3 loop spans 15 amino acids. CDR1 SGHTA and CDR2 FQGTGA come from the germline V gene. CDR3 protein: CASSQDGRVTDTQYF. The CDR3 DNA sequence: TGTGCCAGCAGCCAGGACGGGAGGGTCACAGATACGCAGTATTTT.

The rearrangement uses TRBV28 and TRBJ2-7; TRBD2 matches at 9 bases. CDR3 length: 16 residues. Germline lookup yields CDR1 MDHEN and CDR2 SYDVKM. Losses at the gene ends were 6 bases for V and 7 bases for J; bases not matched to a gene: 16. The DNA of the CDR3 is TGTGCCAGCAGCCGGGGAAGAAGCGGGGGGTACAATGAGCAGTACTTC. Protein product: CASSRGRSGGYNEQYF.

The rearrangement links TRBV3-1 to TRBJ2-2; 7 bases map to TRBD2. This CDR3 comprises 16 residues. The trim removed 4 bases at V and 3 bases at J, leaving 8 bases unmatched. CDR1 is LGHDT, CDR2 YNNKEL, per germline (reference sequence). The CDR3 region is CASSRSTGGHTGELFF. CDR3 in DNA: TGTGCCAGCAGCCGCTCAACGGGGGGTCACACCGGGGAGCTGTTTTTT.

The chain joins TRBV7-2 to TRBJ2-3, with a weak D call TRBD2 (5 bases). There are 15 residues in the CDR3. CDR1 and CDR2 from the germline V gene are SGHTA and FQGNSA. V dropped 1 base and J dropped 3 bases, with 11 bases sitting between them. The CDR3, as DNA: TGTGCCAGCAGCTTAGATGGAGGTTTAACAGATACGCAGTATTTT. This codes for CASSLDGGLTDTQYF.

This clonotype was found a few times. The V and J genes are TRBV7-2 and TRBJ2-3; possibly TRBD2 for D (6 bases). Germline V gene data show CDR1 as SGHTA and CDR2 as FQGNSA. The V end lost 6 bases, the J end lost 9 bases, and 16 bases lay between the germline ends. The CDR3 totals 13 residues. The CDR3 loop reads CASSPEDYLTQYF. DNA of the CDR3: TGTGCCAGCAGTCCAGAGGACTATTTGACGCAGTATTTT.

The V gene is TRBV9, the J gene TRBJ1-2, with D hard to call. With 0 bases removed from V and 5 bases from J, the gap between germline ends came to 11 bases. Germline V CDR1 and CDR2: SGDLS, YYNGEE. The CDR3 covers 14 residues. In DNA form, the CDR3 reads TGTGCCAGCAGCGTAGGGACGGGAGAATATGGCTACACCTTC. Amino acids: CASSVGTGEYGYTF. The whole variable domain, filled in from reference TRBV9 and TRBJ1-2, reads DSGVTQTPKHLITATGQRVTLRCSPRSGDLSVYWYQQSLDQGLQFLIQYYNGEERAKGNILERFSAQQFPDLHSELNLSSLELGDSALYFCASSVGTGEYGYTFGSGTRLTVV.

This clonotype has more than one count but fewer than ten. V and J are TRBV6-6 and TRBJ2-3, with 7 bases matching TRBD1. The J segment lost 1 base and the V segment lost 5 bases, leaving 12 bases of the junction unmatched. The germline CDR1 and CDR2 sequences are MNHNY and SVGAGI (reference sequence). The CDR3 is made up of 17 amino acids. Here the CDR3 reads CASSPLRQGPGTDTQYF. The CDR3, as DNA: TGTGCCAGCAGTCCGCTCCGACAGGGTCCTGGCACAGATACGCAGTATTTT.